Listed below are T cell receptor beta chains from one sample, sequenced in a study of TIL therapy for anti-PD-1-resistant metastatic lung cancer. Sequenced by immunoSEQ multiplex PCR; TCRdb stores in-frame clones only, minus some. The table has about 50,000 clones, approximately 86% seen once. This sample comprised blood, obtained at baseline. The receptor source for this set is a person aged 25 to 80 with non-small cell lung cancer. CDR3s include the opening cysteine and the closing phenylalanine or tryptophan. Each record gives: D gene, clone size, V gene, J gene, CDR3 protein, CDR3 DNA. A D gene is named only where the DNA matches it firmly. Not all rows give a size; the values are once, few, many and, for expanded clones, a class.

>.|.|TRBV4-3|TRBJ2-1
CASSQDYRRAKQFF
TGCGCCAGCAGCCAAGACTATCGAAGGGCGAAGCAGTTCTTC
>.|.|TRBV3-1/TRBV3-2|TRBJ2-3
CASSHRISADTQYF
TGTGCCAGCAGCCACCGAATCTCCGCGGATACGCAGTATTTT
>TRBD2|.|TRBV7-9|TRBJ2-3
CASSNGAGGGTDTQYF
TGTGCCAGCAGCAATGGGGCGGGGGGCGGCACAGATACGCAGTATTTT
>.|.|TRBV18|TRBJ2-5
CASSPASKRWETQYF
TGTGCCAGCTCACCGGCCTCGAAGCGCTGGGAGACCCAGTACTTC
>TRBD1|.|TRBV2|TRBJ2-7
CASSRDRWWQYF
TGTGCCAGCAGTAGGGACAGGTGGTGGCAGTACTTC
>.|.|TRBV27|TRBJ2-1
CASSLDPPLMGEQFF
TGTGCCAGCAGTTTAGACCCCCCACTCATGGGGGAGCAGTTCTTC
>.|.|TRBV4-3|TRBJ1-1
CASSRQSGTEAFF
TGCGCCAGCAGCCGGCAGTCGGGCACTGAAGCTTTCTTT
>.|once|TRBV24-1|TRBJ2-2
CATSDSAVGTGELFF
TGTGCCACCAGTGATTCCGCGGTGGGCACCGGGGAGCTGTTTTTT
>.|few|TRBV9|TRBJ2-2
CASSPRTANTGELFF
TGTGCCAGCAGCCCAAGGACGGCGAACACCGGGGAGCTGTTTTTT
>.|.|TRBV6-6|TRBJ2-5
CASSYSSANPGETQYF
TGTGCCAGCAGTTACTCTTCGGCCAACCCGGGGGAGACCCAGTACTTC
>.|.|TRBV6-2/TRBV6-3|TRBJ1-5
CASSYRTQEAQHF
TGTGCCAGCAGTTACAGGACCCAAGAGGCCCAGCATTTT
>.|.|TRBV7-9|TRBJ2-5
CASSPSGALETQYF
TGTGCCAGCAGCCCCTCGGGGGCGTTGGAGACCCAGTACTTC
>.|few|TRBV7-8|TRBJ1-5
CASSLTQGSNQPQHF
TGTGCCAGCAGCTTAACCCAGGGTAGCAATCAGCCCCAGCATTTT
>.|.|TRBV9|TRBJ2-3
CASSVVQGTDTQYF
TGTGCCAGCAGCGTAGTGCAGGGCACAGATACGCAGTATTTT
>.|.|TRBV28|TRBJ2-3
CASSSKNFRNMFTDTQYF
TGTGCCAGCAGTTCTAAGAACTTTAGGAACATGTTTACAGATACGCAGTATTTT
>.|.|TRBV19|TRBJ1-5
CASSPSGQGHQPQHF
TGTGCCAGTAGTCCCTCGGGGCAGGGGCATCAGCCCCAGCATTTT
>TRBD1|.|TRBV2|TRBJ2-1
CASSALGGWDEQFF
TGTGCCAGCAGTGCTCTAGGGGGCTGGGATGAGCAGTTCTTC
>.|.|TRBV5-5|TRBJ2-2
CASKGGANTGELFF
TGTGCCAGCAAAGGGGGAGCGAACACCGGGGAGCTGTTTTTT
>.|once|TRBV27|TRBJ2-3
CASSPSRNTQYF
TGTGCCAGCAGTCCCTCCCGGAATACGCAGTATTTT
>.|.|TRBV12-2|TRBJ2-4
CASRPRGSLIQYF
TGTGCAAGTCGCCCGAGAGGGTCCCTAATCCAGTACTTC
>TRBD2|.|TRBV7-2|TRBJ2-5
CASSRGGANQETQYF
TGTGCCAGCAGCCGGGGGGGGGCAAATCAAGAGACCCAGTACTTC